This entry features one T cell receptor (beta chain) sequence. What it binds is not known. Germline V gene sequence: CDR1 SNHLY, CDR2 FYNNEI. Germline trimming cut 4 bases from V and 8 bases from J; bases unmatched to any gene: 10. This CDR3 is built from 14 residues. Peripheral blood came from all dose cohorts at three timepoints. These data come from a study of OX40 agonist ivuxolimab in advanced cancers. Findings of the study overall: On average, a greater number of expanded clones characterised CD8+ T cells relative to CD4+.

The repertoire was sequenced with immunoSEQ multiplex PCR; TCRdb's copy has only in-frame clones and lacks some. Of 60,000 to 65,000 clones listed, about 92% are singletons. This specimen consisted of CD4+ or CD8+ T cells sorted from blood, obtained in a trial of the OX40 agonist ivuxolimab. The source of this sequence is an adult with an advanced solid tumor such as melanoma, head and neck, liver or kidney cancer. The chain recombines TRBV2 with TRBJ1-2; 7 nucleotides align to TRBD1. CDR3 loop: CASSVNRGWEGYTF. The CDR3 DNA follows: TGTGCCAGCAGTGTAAACAGGGGATGGGAAGGCTACACCTTC.